One sample yielded the 18 T cell receptor beta chains listed below, sequenced in a study of blood T cell repertoires in COVID-19. Sequencing used immunoSEQ multiplex PCR; TCRdb keeps in-frame clones, though not all of them. In the table there are 45,000 to 65,000 clones, about four fifths of which are singletons. The sample consisted of peripheral blood. The receptors were gathered from a woman of 80 years or more with COVID-19, enrolled during active disease.

The chain is built from TRBV9 and TRBJ1-2, with TRBD1 identical over 7 bases. Germline V gene data show CDR1 as SGDLS and CDR2 as YYNGEE. The CDR3 contains 15 residues. With V trimmed by 0 bases and J by 6 bases, 8 bases remained unmatched. The CDR3 sequence is CASSVDGGQHNGYTF. The CDR3, as DNA: TGTGCCAGCAGCGTAGATGGGGGACAGCATAATGGCTACACCTTC. Full variable domain (rest looked up from reference TRBV9 and TRBJ1-2): DSGVTQTPKHLITATGQRVTLRCSPRSGDLSVYWYQQSLDQGLQFLIQYYNGEERAKGNILERFSAQQFPDLHSELNLSSLELGDSALYFCASSVDGGQHNGYTFGSGTRLTVV.

The rearrangement links TRBV14 to TRBJ1-1; the D is unclear. This CDR3 comprises 13 residues. V shed 4 bases and J shed 1 base, with 7 bases lying between them. Germline V gives CDR1 SGHDN, CDR2 FVKESK. In DNA, the CDR3 is TGTGCCAGCAGCCGGCAGGAGAACACTGAAGCTTTCTTT. Translation: CASSRQENTEAFF.

The chain is built from TRBV28 and TRBJ2-4; weak D call: TRBD2 (5 bases). CDR1 and CDR2 (germline): MDHEN, SYDVKM. The V and J ends lost 8 bases and 5 bases respectively, with 16 bases between them. The CDR3 is 14 residues long. The CDR3 coding sequence is TGTGCCAGCGCCTCGGTGTGGAGGCAAAACATTCAGTACTTC. It codes for CASASVWRQNIQYF.

This chain joins TRBV3-1 (or the pseudogene TRBV3-2) and TRBJ1-3; 7 positions match TRBD1. Germline values: CDR1 LGHDT, CDR2 YNNKEL (reference sequence). The J segment lost 0 bases and the V segment lost 2 bases, leaving 10 bases of the junction unmatched. This CDR3 has 18 amino acids. The CDR3 reads CASSQPGQKSSSGNTIYF. CDR3 coding DNA: TGTGCCAGCAGCCAACCGGGACAGAAATCAAGCTCTGGAAACACCATATATTTT.

The chain carries TRBV30 and TRBJ2-5, with D uncertain. The CDR3 spans 14 residues. Germline V lookup: CDR1 GTSNPN, CDR2 SVGIG (reference sequence). Trimming removed 0 bases from V and 4 bases from J, with 12 bases in between. The CDR3 DNA follows: TGTGCCTGGAGTGTGACATCCGAAGTAGAGACCCAGTACTTC. Amino acids: CAWSVTSEVETQYF.

The V and J genes are TRBV12-5 and TRBJ1-2, with 7 bases fitting TRBD1. With 4 bases clipped from V and 8 bases from J, the junction kept 10 bases outside the gene matches. The CDR3 has 14 residues. Germline loops: CDR1 LGHNT, CDR2 FRNRAP. The CDR3 DNA sequence: TGTGCTAGTGGTTCCTCGACAGGGACGGAGGGCTACACCTTC. Encoded protein: CASGSSTGTEGYTF.

CDR3 sequence (DNA): TGCGCCAGCACGTTCATAGCGGGAGGTGCCGGGGAGCTGTTTTTT. Protein sequence: CASTFIAGGAGELFF. V is TRBV5-1 and J is TRBJ2-2, with 10 positions matching TRBD2. Germline V gene data show CDR1 as SGHRS and CDR2 as YFSETQ. The V segment lost 6 bases and the J segment 6 bases; nucleotides outside the gene matches: 8. The CDR3 totals 15 residues.

This clone is a singleton in its sample. The chain carries TRBV9 and TRBJ2-3; possible D gene TRBD2, 6 bases. Trimming took off 0 bases at V and 1 base at J, with 12 bases between the two ends. CDR1 and CDR2 (germline): SGDLS, YYNGEE. The CDR3 is 16 amino acids. CDR3 in DNA: TGTGCCAGCAGCGTAGTACATGCTAGCGGCACAGATACGCAGTATTTT. This codes for CASSVVHASGTDTQYF.

The V gene is TRBV6-1, the J gene TRBJ2-7; weak D call: TRBD2 (5 bases). This CDR3 has 15 amino acids. Trimming shortened V by 3 bases and J by 2 bases, and 14 bases separated the two germline ends. Germline V gene sequence: CDR1 MNHNS, CDR2 SASEGT. Here the CDR3 DNA reads TGTGCCAGCAGTGATTTTGGGAGATCAACCTACGAGCAGTACTTC. Translating gives CASSDFGRSTYEQYF.

The chain uses TRBV7-6 and TRBJ2-1, with TRBD2 as a possible D gene (7 bases). Deletions cut 0 bases from V and 3 bases from J, with 15 bases between. The germline V gene has CDR1 SGHVS and CDR2 FNYEAQ. The CDR3 is 17 amino acids. Here the CDR3 DNA reads TGTGCCAGCAGCTTAGCGCGGGACGGGGGGCTCTACAATGAGCAGTTCTTC. Amino acids: CASSLARDGGLYNEQFF.

V and J are TRBV30 and TRBJ1-5; maybe TRBD1 (5 bases). The CDR3 is 14 amino acids. Germline CDR1 GTSNPN, CDR2 SVGIG (reference sequence). Deletions cut 0 bases from V and 6 bases from J, with 12 bases between. The CDR3 nucleotides read TGTGCCTGGAGTGTATTGGGGGGGGGTCAGCCCCAGCATTTT. This encodes CAWSVLGGGQPQHF.

This chain links TRBV9 with TRBJ2-1; D unresolved. The germline V and J ends were trimmed by 4 bases and 4 bases, with 15 bases remaining between them. The V gene's germline CDR1 is SGDLS and CDR2 YYNGEE. The CDR3 runs 15 residues. CDR3 coding DNA: TGTGCCAGCAGCCTGAGCGTCAGTAGGTACAATGAGCAGTTCTTC. Translated: CASSLSVSRYNEQFF.

This sequence joins TRBV19 and TRBJ2-7, with TRBD1 matching 8 bases. This CDR3 comprises 14 residues. The V gene's germline CDR1 is LNHDA and CDR2 SQIVND (reference sequence). The J segment lost 6 bases and the V segment lost 4 bases, leaving 8 bases of the junction unmatched. This CDR3 reads CASSSGQGMSEQYF. For the CDR3, the DNA is TGTGCCAGTAGTAGCGGACAGGGTATGTCCGAGCAGTACTTC.

V and J are TRBV15 and TRBJ1-1, with D maybe TRBD1 (5 bases). This CDR3 contains 14 residues. The germline V gene encodes CDR1 LNHNV and CDR2 YYDKDF (reference sequence). V lost 5 bases and J lost 3, with 13 bases in between. In DNA, the CDR3 is TGTGCCACCAGCTCACGGACATTTCACACTGAAGCTTTCTTT. Translating it yields CATSSRTFHTEAFF. The complete variable domain, with remaining parts taken from reference TRBV15 and TRBJ1-1, reads DAMVIQNPRYQVTQFGKPVTLSCSQTLNHNVMYWYQQKSSQAPKLLFHYYDKDFNNEADTPDNFQSRRPNTSFCFLDIRSPGLGDTAMYLCATSSRTFHTEAFFGQGTRLTVV.

The chain combines TRBV30 with TRBJ1-4, with TRBD1 identical over 8 bases. Per the germline V gene, CDR1 is GTSNPN and CDR2 is SVGIG (reference sequence). Trimming cost V 0 bases and J 4 bases; bases outside gene matches: 10. The CDR3 is 17 residues long. CDR3 nucleotides: TGTGCCTGGAGTGTTCTTAGGACAGGGAATATTAATGAAAAACTGTTTTTT. This encodes CAWSVLRTGNINEKLFF.

The chain is built from TRBV6-6 and TRBJ2-2; D is undetermined. Germline V gives CDR1 MNHNY, CDR2 SVGAGI (reference sequence). The V and J ends lost 6 bases and 2 bases respectively, with 7 bases between them. The CDR3 has 13 residues. CDR3 in DNA: TGTGCCAGCAGCCCCTTCAACACCGGGGAGCTGTTTTTT. Translation gives CASSPFNTGELFF.

The chain is built from TRBV21-1 and TRBJ2-7; the table's D call, TRBD1, was not checked against the DNA. TRBV21-1 is annotated as a pseudogene. This CDR3 is 18 amino acids long. Here the CDR3 DNA reads TGTGCCAGCAGCCCGAACTCAGACAGGACCGACCCGTCCTACGAGCAGTACTTC. Encoded protein: CASSPNSDRTDPSYEQYF.

The genes are TRBV19 and TRBJ2-7, with TRBD2 matching over 15 bases. Per the germline V gene, CDR1 is LNHDA and CDR2 is SQIVND (reference sequence). The CDR3 sequence is 15 residues long. V lost 5 bases and J lost 4; bases outside the gene matches: 3. CDR3 coding DNA: TGTGCCAGTAGTGCGGGACTAGCGGGAGGATACGAGCAGTACTTC. Amino acid sequence: CASSAGLAGGYEQYF.